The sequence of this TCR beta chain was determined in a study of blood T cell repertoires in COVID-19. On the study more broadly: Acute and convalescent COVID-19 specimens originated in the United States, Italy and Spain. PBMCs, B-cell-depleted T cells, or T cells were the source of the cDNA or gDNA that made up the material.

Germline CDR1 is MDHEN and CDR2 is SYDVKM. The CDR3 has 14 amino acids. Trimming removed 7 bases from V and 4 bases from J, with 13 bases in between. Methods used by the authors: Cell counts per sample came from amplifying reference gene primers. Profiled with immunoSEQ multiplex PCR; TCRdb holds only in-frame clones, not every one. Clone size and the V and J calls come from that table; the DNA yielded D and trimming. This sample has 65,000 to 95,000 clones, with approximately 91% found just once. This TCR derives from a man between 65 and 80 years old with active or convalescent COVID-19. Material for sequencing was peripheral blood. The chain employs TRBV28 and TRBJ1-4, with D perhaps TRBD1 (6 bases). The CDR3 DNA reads TGTGCCAGCAACTCGAGGGGGGGTAATGAAAAACTGTTTTTT. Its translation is CASNSRGGNEKLFF.